Detailed here is one T cell receptor beta chain. Its cognate antigen is unknown. The CDR3 loop spans 14 amino acids. Germline CDR1 and CDR2: SEHNR and FQNEAQ (reference sequence). Multiplex touch-down PCR amplified TRB using TRB-A and TRB-B pools in one tube. One entry per CDR3 protein, without DNA, is what TCRdb gives after re-calling the multiplex PCR reads. The table gives 7,000 or so distinct CDR3 sequences; the top ten clones make up 9.9% of it. Each sample's input was around 270 ng genomic DNA, 38,000 or so genome equivalents. This entry is derived from a study of T cell clusters in autoimmune cytopenias. Study observations and caveats: The T cell clusters were defined only in silico, without experimental functional validation.

Separately, the same data were catalogued under a study of T cell repertoires in aging, cancer and after chemotherapy. From that report: Some 9.4 million TCR reads made up the full dataset. Loss of evenness, beyond lost richness, contributed to age-related TCR diversity decline in cancer patients.

The chain joins TRBV7-9 to TRBJ2-5; as DNA is missing, the TRBD2 call by TCRdb cannot be tested. Sequences were obtained from peripheral blood. The TCR sequence derives from a human donor in good health. The CDR3 is CASSPRGGSETQYF.